Shown below are 2 T cell receptor beta chains from a single sample sequenced in a study of control samples from healthy donors and cancer patients. Profiled with immunoSEQ multiplex PCR; TCRdb holds only in-frame clones, not every one. This sample carries tens of thousands of clones, roughly 86% of them seen once, and the ten largest clones take approximately 9.8%. The source material was blood. These receptors came from a woman in her sixties or seventies in good health.

The chain is built from TRBV28 and TRBJ2-1; the match to TRBD2 covers 9 bases. Germline values: CDR1 MDHEN, CDR2 SYDVKM. This CDR3 region has 16 residues. The ends lost 0 bases at V and 7 bases at J; junction bases unmatched: 7. CDR3: CASSLWGTSLRNEQFF. CDR3 DNA: TGTGCCAGCAGTTTATGGGGGACTAGCCTTAGGAATGAGCAGTTCTTC.

The gene calls are TRBV5-6 and TRBJ1-1, with 7 bases matching TRBD1. The CDR3 totals 16 residues. The ends lost 2 bases at V and 4 bases at J; junction bases unmatched: 11. CDR1 is SGHDT, CDR2 YYEEEE, per germline. The CDR3 DNA follows: TGTGCCAGCAGCTTCCGGACAGGCCTAGGGTTCACTGAAGCTTTCTTT. The encoded protein is CASSFRTGLGFTEAFF.